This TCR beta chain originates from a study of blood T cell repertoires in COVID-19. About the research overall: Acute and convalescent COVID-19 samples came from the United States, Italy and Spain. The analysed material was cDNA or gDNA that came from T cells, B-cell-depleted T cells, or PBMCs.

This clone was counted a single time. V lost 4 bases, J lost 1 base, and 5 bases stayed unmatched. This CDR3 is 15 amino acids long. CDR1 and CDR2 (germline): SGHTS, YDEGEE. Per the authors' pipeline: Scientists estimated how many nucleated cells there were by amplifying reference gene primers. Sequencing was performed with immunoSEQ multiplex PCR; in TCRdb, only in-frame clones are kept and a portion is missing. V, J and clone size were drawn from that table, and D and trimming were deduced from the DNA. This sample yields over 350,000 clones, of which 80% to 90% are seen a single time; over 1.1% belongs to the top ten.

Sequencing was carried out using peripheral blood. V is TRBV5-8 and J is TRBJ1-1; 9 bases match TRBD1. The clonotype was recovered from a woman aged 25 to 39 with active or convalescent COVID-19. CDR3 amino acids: CASSGDRDGNTEAFF. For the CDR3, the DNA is TGTGCCAGCAGCGGGGACAGGGACGGGAACACTGAAGCTTTCTTT.